The clone carrying this T cell receptor (beta chain) showed up just a few times. Measured with immunoSEQ multiplex PCR; TCRdb has only the in-frame clones, and not every one. In the table there are about 670,000 clones, 80% to 90% of which are singletons. The record originates from a study of blood T cell repertoires in COVID-19. Germline loops: CDR1 SEHNR, CDR2 FQNEAQ (reference sequence). Trimming cost V 1 base and J 3 bases, with 16 bases left between them. The CDR3 runs to 16 residues. The receptor comes from a woman younger than 30 with acute or convalescent COVID-19. Sequenced input: peripheral blood. The chain carries TRBV7-9 and TRBJ2-7; a possible D gene is TRBD1 (6 bases). In DNA form, the CDR3 reads TGTGCCAGCAGCTTAGTAGGCGGAGGACAGAACTACGAGCAGTACTTC. This encodes CASSLVGGGQNYEQYF.